Shown below are 24 T cell receptor beta chains from a single sample sequenced in a study of neoadjuvant anti-PD-1 for oral cavity cancer. Sample time point: after neoadjuvant nivolumab, at surgical resection. TCRdb keeps only in-frame clones here, not all; method: immunoSEQ multiplex PCR. Of more than 8,000 clones in the sample, around 60% were seen once. Here the sequenced sample was PBMCs, taken after nivolumab (anti-PD-1) treatment. All receptors come from a person aged 40 to 85 with oral cavity squamous cell carcinoma.

The chain carries TRBV5-6 and TRBJ1-4; TRBD1 is a possible D gene (6 bases). Trimming cost V 4 bases and J 7 bases, with 17 bases left between them. The CDR3 runs to 15 residues. Germline V gene lookup returns CDR1 SGHDT and CDR2 YYEEEE. CDR3 protein: CASSLRAGVVEKLFF. CDR3 sequence (DNA): TGTGCCAGCAGCCTCCGTGCAGGGGTGGTTGAAAAACTGTTTTTT.

The rearrangement joins TRBV28 to TRBJ2-1; 8 bases fit TRBD1. The germline CDR1 and CDR2 sequences are MDHEN and SYDVKM. Trimming at V came to 6 bases and at J to 1 base, leaving 5 bases not matched to a gene. The CDR3 totals 15 residues. The CDR3 region has the DNA TGTGCCAGCAGAAACACAGGGGGGTCCTACAATGAGCAGTTCTTC. Its translation: CASRNTGGSYNEQFF.

This clone came up a few times. The chain employs TRBV29-1 and TRBJ1-5, with TRBD1 as a possible D gene (5 bases). CDR1 is SQVTM and CDR2 is ANQGSEA in the germline V gene. The CDR3 covers 12 residues. V was trimmed by 4 bases and J by 2 bases, leaving 6 bases between them. CDR3: CSVGQRNQPQHF. The DNA for the CDR3 is TGCAGCGTTGGACAGCGCAATCAGCCCCAGCATTTT.

This chain joins TRBV5-4 and TRBJ2-5, with 8 nucleotides matching TRBD2. The CDR3 is 17 amino acids. V gave up 1 base and J gave up 2 bases; unmatched junction bases: 10. Germline loops: CDR1 SGHNT, CDR2 YYREEE (reference sequence). The CDR3 DNA sequence: TGTGCCAGCAGCTTGAAAGCGGGGCCGGGAGGGCAAGAGACCCAGTACTTC. It encodes CASSLKAGPGGQETQYF.

The chain links TRBV27 to TRBJ2-7, with 8 bases lining up with TRBD1. This CDR3 contains 12 residues. V gave up 5 bases and J gave up 3 bases; unmatched junction bases: 0. Germline V gene lookup returns CDR1 MNHEY and CDR2 SMNVEV (reference sequence). This CDR3 reads CASSDRGYEQYF. CDR3 DNA: TGTGCCAGCAGTGACAGGGGCTACGAGCAGTACTTC.

V is TRBV10-3 and J is TRBJ2-7; D possibly matches TRBD1 or TRBD2 (6 bases each). Trimming pared 7 bases from V and 4 bases from J, leaving 20 bases between. The CDR3 sequence is 15 residues long. CDR1 is ENHRY, CDR2 SYGVKD, per germline. The CDR3 sequence is CAITDLGGIGYEQYF. The CDR3 DNA follows: TGTGCCATCACGGACTTAGGGGGGATCGGGTACGAGCAGTACTTC.

V usage is TRBV6-1 and J usage is TRBJ2-1; TRBD1 is a possible D gene (5 bases). The CDR3 has 15 amino acids. Germline values: CDR1 MNHNS, CDR2 SASEGT. With 7 bases removed from V and 0 bases from J, the gap between germline ends came to 13 bases. CDR3 in amino acids: CASKGAQSSYNEQFF. In DNA, the CDR3 is TGTGCCAGCAAAGGGGCGCAGAGCTCCTACAATGAGCAGTTCTTC.

The rearrangement uses TRBV12-5 and TRBJ1-1; D remains ambiguous. With 4 bases removed from V and 0 bases from J, the gap between germline ends came to 3 bases. The CDR3 consists of 12 residues. Germline V CDR1 and CDR2: LGHNT, FRNRAP. Here the CDR3 reads CASGWMNTEAFF. The CDR3 nucleotides read TGTGCTAGTGGTTGGATGAACACTGAAGCTTTCTTT. Full variable domain (outside the CDR3, taken from reference TRBV12-5 and TRBJ1-1): DARVTQTPRHKVTEMGQEVTMRCQPILGHNTVFWYRQTMMQGLELLAYFRNRAPLDDSGMPKDRFSAEMPDATLATLKIQPSEPRDSAVYFCASGWMNTEAFFGQGTRLTVV.

The chain has TRBV30 and TRBJ2-3; D is undetermined. The germline V gene has CDR1 GTSNPN and CDR2 SVGIG (reference sequence). The CDR3 covers 12 residues. V shed 3 bases and J shed 2 bases, with 6 bases lying between them. The CDR3: CAWSHSTDTQYF. CDR3 DNA: TGTGCCTGGAGCCACTCCACAGATACGCAGTATTTT.

The chain couples TRBV5-4 to TRBJ2-5; D may be TRBD1 or TRBD2 (5 bases each). The ends were cut back, 4 bases at V and 9 bases at J, with 16 bases in the middle. CDR3 length: 13 amino acids. In germline, CDR1 is SGHNT, CDR2 YYREEE (reference sequence). CDR3 loop: CASSTSERGAQYF. DNA of the CDR3: TGTGCCAGCAGCACGAGCGAGCGAGGGGCCCAGTACTTC. The full variable domain, its missing parts supplied by reference TRBV5-4 and TRBJ2-5, is ETGVTQSPTHLIKTRGQQVTLRCSSQSGHNTVSWYQQALGQGPQFIFQYYREEENGRGNFPPRFSGLQFPNYSSELNVNALELDDSALYLCASSTSERGAQYFGPGTRLLVL.

The chain is built from TRBV27 and TRBJ2-7; D not resolved. The V gene's germline CDR1 is MNHEY and CDR2 SMNVEV (reference sequence). This CDR3 spans 14 amino acids. V lost 5 bases to trimming and J lost 5 bases, with 16 bases between them. The CDR3 loop reads CASSRTYGIHEQYF. The CDR3 DNA reads TGTGCCAGCAGTCGGACGTATGGGATACACGAGCAGTACTTC.

This clone was detected only a few times. The chain couples TRBV19 to TRBJ2-2, with TRBD1 matching 10 bases. Unmatched junction bases numbered 4, after V lost 3 bases and J lost 6 bases. Germline CDR1 is LNHDA and CDR2 is SQIVND (reference sequence). The CDR3 has 15 amino acids. The CDR3 protein is CASSIAGQGSGELFF. Here the CDR3 DNA reads TGTGCCAGTAGTATTGCGGGACAGGGGTCCGGGGAGCTGTTTTTT.

This clone was observed a few times. The V gene is TRBV30, the J gene TRBJ1-1; a weak D match, TRBD1 (5 bases). Looked up from germline, CDR1 is GTSNPN and CDR2 is SVGIG (reference sequence). CDR3 length: 14 amino acids. Between the trimmed V and J ends, which lost 8 bases and 1 base, there was a span of 17 bases. CDR3 nucleotides: TGTGCCATCAACCGACAGAGTCCGAACACTGAAGCTTTCTTT. Residues: CAINRQSPNTEAFF.

J is TRBJ1-3 and V is TRBV9, with D unclear. This CDR3 region has 15 residues. Germline CDR1 reads SGDLS; CDR2 reads YYNGEE. V lost 7 bases and J lost 0, with 14 bases in between. CDR3 DNA sequence: TGTGCCAGCGGGATCGACCTACGCTCTGGAAACACCATATATTTT. Its translation is CASGIDLRSGNTIYF.

The V call is TRBV29-1, the J call TRBJ2-7; 7 bases match TRBD1. The V segment lost 7 bases and the J segment 2 bases; nucleotides outside the gene matches: 5. This CDR3 contains 12 residues. Germline assignment: CDR1 SQVTM and CDR2 ANQGSEA. The CDR3 nucleotides read TGCAGCGCCCTGACAGGGCCCTACGAGCAGTACTTC. Protein sequence: CSALTGPYEQYF.

This chain connects TRBV6-1 to TRBJ2-7; possible D gene TRBD2, 7 bases. The V gene lost 4 bases and the J gene lost 7 bases, with 23 bases spanning the gap. The CDR3 runs 16 residues. In germline, CDR1 is MNHNS, CDR2 SASEGT. The CDR3 is CASSGGGRVSLEEQYF. The CDR3 nucleotides are TGTGCCAGCAGTGGGGGGGGCAGGGTTTCCCTTGAGGAGCAGTACTTC.

This chain links TRBV5-1 with TRBJ2-1, with 11 bases identical to TRBD2. In germline, CDR1 is SGHRS, CDR2 YFSETQ. V gave up 7 bases and J gave up 4 bases; unmatched junction bases: 4. The CDR3 contains 14 residues. The CDR3, as DNA: TGCGCCAGCGCTACTAGCGGGAGATACAATGAGCAGTTCTTC. It yields the protein CASATSGRYNEQFF.

The V call is TRBV15, the J call TRBJ2-5; 8 bases match TRBD1. The ends lost 5 bases at V and 0 bases at J; junction bases unmatched: 8. Germline-derived CDR1 and CDR2 are LNHNV and YYDKDF (reference sequence). The CDR3 length is 16 residues. The CDR3 nucleotides are TGTGCCACCAGCGCCCCGGACAGGGCGTACCAAGAGACCCAGTACTTC. Translation gives CATSAPDRAYQETQYF.

Only a few counts were recorded for this clone. The rearrangement joins TRBV28 to TRBJ1-2; D perhaps matches TRBD1 (5 bases). The CDR3 covers 14 residues. V lost 6 bases and J lost 3, with 14 bases in between. Looked up from germline, CDR1 is MDHEN and CDR2 is SYDVKM. The CDR3 is CASSGTPNHYGYTF. The DNA for the CDR3 is TGTGCCAGCAGCGGGACGCCGAACCACTATGGCTACACCTTC.

The chain has TRBV19 and TRBJ1-1; 8 bases are a match to TRBD1. CDR3 size: 16 residues. Germline V gene sequence: CDR1 LNHDA, CDR2 SQIVND (reference sequence). V shed 1 base, J shed 6 bases, and the junction held 10 bases outside the gene matches. The CDR3 region is CASSIAGTGLTAEAFF. The CDR3 DNA reads as TGTGCCAGTAGTATAGCGGGGACAGGCCTCACGGCTGAAGCTTTCTTT.

The CDR3 is CASTGLAGGRSYEQYF. The CDR3 DNA follows: TGTGCCAGCACTGGACTAGCGGGGGGGAGGTCCTACGAGCAGTACTTC. This chain connects TRBV7-6 to TRBJ2-7; 15 nucleotides align to TRBD2. The CDR3 sequence is 16 residues long. With V trimmed by 7 bases and J by 1 base, 5 bases remained unmatched. Germline values: CDR1 SGHVS, CDR2 FNYEAQ.

This chain links TRBV10-1 with TRBJ1-2; 8 bases are shared with TRBD1. CDR1 is WNHNN, CDR2 SYGVQD, per germline (reference sequence). V gave up 3 bases and J gave up 1 base; unmatched junction bases: 16. The CDR3 is 19 amino acids. This CDR3 reads CASSEIGGQELSFNYGYTF. The CDR3 DNA reads TGCGCCAGCAGTGAAATAGGGGGACAGGAGCTTTCCTTTAACTATGGCTACACCTTC.

This clone was seen once. This chain joins TRBV5-1 and TRBJ1-3, with TRBD1 matching over 7 bases. V shed 3 bases, J shed 2 bases, and the junction held 2 bases outside the gene matches. This CDR3 has 14 amino acids. CDR1 is SGHRS and CDR2 is YFSETQ in the germline V gene. CDR3 protein: CASSSGGAGNTIYF. The CDR3 nucleotides read TGCGCCAGCAGCTCAGGGGGAGCTGGAAACACCATATATTTT. Full variable domain (remainder filled in from reference TRBV5-1 and TRBJ1-3): KAGVTQTPRYLIKTRGQQVTLSCSPISGHRSVSWYQQTPGQGLQFLFEYFSETQRNKGNFPGRFSGRQFSNSRSEMNVSTLELGDSALYLCASSSGGAGNTIYFGEGSWLTVV.

This clone was seen a handful of times. The chain is built from TRBV30 and TRBJ2-4, with TRBD2 matching over 12 bases. After removal of 1 base from V and 0 bases from J, the junction contained 13 bases not matched to a gene. CDR3 length: 20 amino acids. Germline lookup yields CDR1 GTSNPN and CDR2 SVGIG (reference sequence). As DNA, the CDR3 is TGTGCCTGGAGTGGGATAGCTAGCGGGAGGGCCCAAGTAGCCAAAAACATTCAGTACTTC. Amino acids: CAWSGIASGRAQVAKNIQYF.